The clone carrying this T cell receptor (beta chain) appeared a few times. Germline CDR1 reads MDHEN; CDR2 reads SYDVKM. The CDR3 has 14 amino acids. Primers used in a second PCR of roughly 7 to 12 cycles were a sample-barcoded 5' primer and a J-beta primer mix. Each sample provided no less than 2.5 million CDR3-containing paired-end reads. A single record per CDR3 protein comes from TCRdb applying MiXCR to the 5' RACE reads. Of 780,000 or so distinct CDR3 sequences listed, 50% to 65% are singletons. These data belong to a study of blood T cells in healthy people across ages. Study information: Per two T cells, about one barcoded beta molecule was captured through template switching.

Sequencing was done on a sample of blood. The chain couples TRBV28 to TRBJ2-4; perhaps TRBD1 as D (5 bases). Matching the DNA end better, TRBJ2-7 makes the J call doubtful. The receptor's source is an elderly man in good health. CDR3 bases: TGTGCCAGCGGATCCCCCGCAGGGTCCTACGAGCAGTACTTC. Its translation: CASGSPAGSYEQYF.